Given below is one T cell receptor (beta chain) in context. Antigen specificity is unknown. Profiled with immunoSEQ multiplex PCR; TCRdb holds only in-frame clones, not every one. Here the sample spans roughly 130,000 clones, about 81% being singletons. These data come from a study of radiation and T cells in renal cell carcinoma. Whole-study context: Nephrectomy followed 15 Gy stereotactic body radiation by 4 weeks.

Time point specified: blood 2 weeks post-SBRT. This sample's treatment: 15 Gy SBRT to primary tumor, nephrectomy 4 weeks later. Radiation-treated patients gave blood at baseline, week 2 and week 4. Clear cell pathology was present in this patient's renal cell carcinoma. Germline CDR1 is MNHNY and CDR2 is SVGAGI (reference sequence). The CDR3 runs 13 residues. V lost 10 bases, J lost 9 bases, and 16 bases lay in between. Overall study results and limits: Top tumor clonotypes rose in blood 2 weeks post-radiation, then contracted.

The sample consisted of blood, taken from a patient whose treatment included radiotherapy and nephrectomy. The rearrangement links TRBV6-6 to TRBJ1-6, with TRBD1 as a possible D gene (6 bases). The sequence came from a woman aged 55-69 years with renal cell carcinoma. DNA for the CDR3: TGTGCCACCCACAGGGTGGGCTCTTCACCCCTCCACTTT. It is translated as CATHRVGSSPLHF.